These 15 T cell receptor beta chains share one sample of origin, sequenced in a study of TIL therapy for anti-PD-1-resistant metastatic lung cancer. The time point: pre-treatment sample, taken before nivolumab and TIL therapy. The libraries were made with immunoSEQ v3. Method: immunoSEQ multiplex PCR; TCRdb's copy keeps in-frame clones and lacks some. The data show 60,000 or so clones, under 75% seen once. This material consisted of blood, taken at baseline. All receptors come from a person between 25 and 80 years old with non-small cell lung cancer.

Only a few counts were recorded for this clone. The gene calls are TRBV7-9 and TRBJ1-6; D is uncertain. V was pared by 8 bases and J by 8 bases, with 13 bases between. Per germline, CDR1 SEHNR and CDR2 FQNEAQ (reference sequence). The CDR3 has 13 amino acids. CDR3 sequence (DNA): TGTGCCAGCGGCACCGAAGGAGATTCACCCCTCCACTTT. It codes for CASGTEGDSPLHF. Combining the CDR3 with reference TRBV7-9 and TRBJ1-6 gives the whole variable domain DTGVSQNPRHKITKRGQNVTFRCDPISEHNRLYWYRQTLGQGPEFLTYFQNEAQLEKSRLLSDRFSAERPKGSFSTLEIQRTEQGDSAMYLCASGTEGDSPLHFGNGTRLTVT.

The J gene is TRBJ1-4, the V gene TRBV5-6, with 7 bases identical to TRBD1. This CDR3 comprises 12 residues. Germline values: CDR1 SGHDT, CDR2 YYEEEE. V was pared by 0 bases and J by 13 bases, with 3 bases of the junction left unmatched. CDR3 protein: CASSLATGRLFF. CDR3 coding DNA: TGTGCCAGCAGCTTGGCGACAGGGAGACTGTTTTTT.

The CDR3 sequence: CASRAGATKGELFF. CDR3 DNA: TGCGCCAGCAGGGCCGGGGCCACCAAGGGGGAGCTGTTTTTT. V usage is TRBV10-1 and J usage is TRBJ2-2, with D possibly being TRBD1 or TRBD2 (5 bases each). CDR3 length equals 14 residues. Per germline, CDR1 WNHNN and CDR2 SYGVQD (reference sequence). V lost 6 bases to trimming and J lost 8 bases, with 16 bases between them.

This clone appeared a single time. The CDR3 region has the DNA TGTGCCAGCAGTCCCCTTGGGTTAAACACCGGGGAGCTGTTTTTT. This gives the protein CASSPLGLNTGELFF. The rearrangement joins TRBV27 to TRBJ2-2; D is undetermined. Germline CDR1 MNHEY, CDR2 SMNVEV (reference sequence). The CDR3 extends over 15 amino acids. The V and J ends lost 5 bases and 2 bases respectively, with 12 bases between them.

The chain is built from TRBV2 and TRBJ1-5; D may be TRBD1 (6 bases). This CDR3 region has 14 residues. The germline V and J ends were trimmed by 9 bases and 3 bases, with 15 bases remaining between them. Looked up from germline, CDR1 is SNHLY and CDR2 is FYNNEI. CDR3 sequence (DNA): TGTGCCAGTCCACCGGACAGATACAATCAGCCCCAGCATTTT. Protein: CASPPDRYNQPQHF.

This chain uses TRBV9 with TRBJ2-1; D is ambiguous. With 0 bases removed from V and 0 bases from J, the gap between germline ends came to 7 bases. Germline assignment: CDR1 SGDLS and CDR2 YYNGEE. The CDR3 contains 15 residues. CDR3 coding DNA: TGTGCCAGCAGCGTAGTCCCCCGCTCCTACAATGAGCAGTTCTTC. Its translation: CASSVVPRSYNEQFF.

J is TRBJ2-5 and V is TRBV7-9; D might be TRBD2 (5 bases). The CDR3 runs 15 residues. V lost 5 bases and J lost 5, with 18 bases in between. Germline lookup yields CDR1 SEHNR and CDR2 FQNEAQ (reference sequence). DNA of the CDR3: TGTGCCAGCAGCCAAGTGGGAGCGGAAGGGGAGACCCAGTACTTC. It is translated as CASSQVGAEGETQYF.

The chain recombines TRBV7-8 with TRBJ2-7; D is unclear. V lost 0 bases and J 4 bases, leaving 10 bases between the germline ends. CDR3 length equals 14 residues. Germline V gene sequence: CDR1 SGHVS, CDR2 FQNEAQ. The CDR3 DNA is TGTGCCAGCAGCTTAGCAGGGTACACTTACGAGCAGTACTTC. This sequence encodes CASSLAGYTYEQYF.

The chain has TRBV5-1 and TRBJ2-3, with 7 positions matching TRBD2. The CDR3 loop spans 17 amino acids. Germline V CDR1 and CDR2: SGHRS, YFSETQ. The junction had 12 bases not matched to a gene; V was cut back by 4 bases and J by 1 base. CDR3 bases: TGCGCCAGCAGCCTGGAGGGCCAGCGGGGACGCACAGATACGCAGTATTTT. It codes for CASSLEGQRGRTDTQYF.

This chain links TRBV28 with TRBJ1-2, with 11 bases matching TRBD1. The V segment lost 6 bases and the J segment 8 bases; nucleotides outside the gene matches: 8. Germline assignment: CDR1 MDHEN and CDR2 SYDVKM. This CDR3 spans 14 amino acids. The CDR3 reads CASRYSRDRGGYTF. The CDR3 coding sequence is TGTGCCAGCAGATACTCGCGGGACAGGGGGGGCTACACCTTC.

This clone was recorded once. The chain is built from TRBV2 and TRBJ2-7; no clear D. The CDR3 sequence is 14 residues long. Trimming removed 6 bases from V and 0 bases from J, with 12 bases in between. The V gene's germline CDR1 is SNHLY and CDR2 FYNNEI. The CDR3 sequence is CASSQTGSSYEQYF. The DNA for the CDR3 is TGTGCCAGCAGCCAGACTGGTAGCTCCTACGAGCAGTACTTC.

This chain links TRBV29-1 with TRBJ1-1; the D is unclear. In germline, CDR1 is SQVTM, CDR2 ANQGSEA. Between the trimmed V and J ends, which lost 4 bases and 1 base, there was a span of 10 bases. The CDR3 totals 13 residues. The CDR3 spells CSVVGVRNTEAFF. The CDR3 DNA sequence: TGCAGCGTTGTAGGAGTGAGGAACACTGAAGCTTTCTTT.

The V gene is TRBV11-3, the J gene TRBJ2-5; D unclear. Trimming removed 0 bases from V and 5 bases from J, with 1 base in between. Per germline, CDR1 SGHNT and CDR2 YENEEA. This CDR3 has 11 amino acids. The CDR3 protein is CASSLDETQYF. The DNA for the CDR3 is TGTGCCAGCAGCTTAGATGAGACCCAGTACTTC.

The V call is TRBV5-4, the J call TRBJ2-7; 10 nucleotides match TRBD1. Germline V gene sequence: CDR1 SGHNT, CDR2 YYREEE (reference sequence). This CDR3 has 15 amino acids. J was trimmed by 0 bases and V by 5 bases; bases with no gene match: 5. CDR3 protein: CASRLGQGSSYEQYF. The CDR3 region has the DNA TGTGCCAGCAGACTGGGACAGGGGAGCTCCTACGAGCAGTACTTC.

This clone was counted once. The V and J genes are TRBV7-2 and TRBJ2-1; maybe TRBD1 (5 bases). The ends were cut back, 1 base at V and 13 bases at J, with 8 bases in the middle. CDR1 SGHTA and CDR2 FQGNSA come from the germline V gene. This CDR3 is built from 11 residues. As DNA, the CDR3 is TGTGCCAGCAGCTTAGACAGGCTTCAGTTCTTC. Amino acid sequence: CASSLDRLQFF.